This T cell receptor beta chain was documented in a study of blood T cell repertoires in COVID-19 (TCRdb year 2020). Concerning the study at large: Samples covering the acute and convalescent phases of COVID-19 were provided by collaborators in the United States, Italy and Spain. The material from the prospective study consisted of cDNA or gDNA derived from T cells, B-cell-depleted T cells, or PBMCs. Deeply sampled blood TCRbeta repertoires from subjects exposed to, actively infected with, or recovered from COVID-19 were included in the dataset. A freely available public database, intended as a resource for researchers studying the immune response to SARS-CoV-2, is where the repertoires were released. The samples were drawn from two sources: the first 160 participants of the ongoing ImmuneRACE study, and 1,254 subjects contributed by 6 global collaborators. Sample metadata almost always included a de-identified subject ID, COVID-19 status, age in years and sex. Where available, HLA class I and class II types were taken from metadata supplied by the sample provider and were not determined by assay-based typing.

TCRbeta CDR3 regions were amplified from genomic DNA by means of the immunoSEQ Assay, a bias-controlled multiplex PCR. In the original analysis: The number of nucleated cells in each sample was estimated from the amplification of reference gene primers within the assay. To quantify the absolute abundance of each unique TCRbeta CDR3 rearrangement, sequence reads were collapsed and filtered. For each sample, productive Simpson clonality was calculated by taking the square root of Simpson's diversity index across productive rearrangements. The immuneACCESS repertoire file appears here via TCRdb, limited to in-frame rearrangements. These files lack a portion of the clones; in checked studies, under half of the deficit traces to unresolved V genes, and the cause of the others is not known. That table gives V, J and clone size, and the DNA gave D and trimming. A total of some 100,000 clones appear in this sample, just under 80% of them only once. Of the sample, approximately 15% falls within the top ten clones.

General study outcomes and caveats: Clinical and demographic metadata were provided uncurated, with the amount varying by source and participant.

Spanning cysteine to phenylalanine, the CDR3 consists of 15 amino acids. Only the CDR3 part of the read is kept: 45 bases, read in frame from the first base. The junction shows trimming of 6 bases on V and 7 bases on J, plus 22 bases between the germline ends. CDR1 MNHEY and CDR2 SVGAGI were looked up in the germline V gene. Whole blood was collected in K2EDTA tubes by collaborating institutions according to the institutions' own protocols. For TCRbeta analysis, collaborators shipped samples as frozen whole blood, isolated PBMCs, or DNA extracted from either of those sample types. To note about this clone: Its binding antigen is unknown. Base qualities were left out, and no much larger clone turns up one base away.

The rearranged chain carries TRBV6-5 and TRBJ2-7; the D region possibly corresponds to TRBD2 (7 bases align). The specimen sequenced was peripheral blood. The receptor's source is a human donor in a cohort sampled during active COVID-19. The nucleotides are TGTGCCAGCAGCGGGGACGGGGGGCCTGGACTGGAGCAGTACTTC. Its amino acids are CASSGDGGPGLEQYF.